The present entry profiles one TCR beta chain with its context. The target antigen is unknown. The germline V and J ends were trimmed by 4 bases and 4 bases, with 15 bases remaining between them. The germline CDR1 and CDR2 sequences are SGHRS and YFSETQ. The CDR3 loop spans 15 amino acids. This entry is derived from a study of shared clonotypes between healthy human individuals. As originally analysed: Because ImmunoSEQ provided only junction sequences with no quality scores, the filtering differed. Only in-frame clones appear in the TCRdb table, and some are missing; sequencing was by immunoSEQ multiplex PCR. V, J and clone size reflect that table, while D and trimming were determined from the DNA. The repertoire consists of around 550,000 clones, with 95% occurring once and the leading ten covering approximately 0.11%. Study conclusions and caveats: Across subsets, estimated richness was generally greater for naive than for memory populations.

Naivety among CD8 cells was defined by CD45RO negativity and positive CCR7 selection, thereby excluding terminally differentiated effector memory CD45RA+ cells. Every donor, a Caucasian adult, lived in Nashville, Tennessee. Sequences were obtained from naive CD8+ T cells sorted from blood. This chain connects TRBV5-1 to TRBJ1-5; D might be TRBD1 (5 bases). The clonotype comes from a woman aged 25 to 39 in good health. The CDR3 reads CASSPGTVGNQPQHF. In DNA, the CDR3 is TGCGCCAGCAGCCCCGGGACGGTTGGAAATCAGCCCCAGCATTTT.